This T cell receptor (beta chain) emerged from a study of CXCR3-negative and CXCR3-positive naive CD8 T cells. Findings and limits, study-wide: When CXCR3-positive naive cells were set against CXCR3-negative naive cells, the former had more hydrophobic TRB CDR3s. Memory CD8+ cells showed much lower diversity, while both naive subsets were comparably high.

The CDR3 covers 11 residues. Per germline, CDR1 KGHSH and CDR2 LQKENI. With UMI labels, 5' RACE was used to prepare the TRB cDNA libraries. TCRdb processed the 5' RACE reads again and assigns one entry to each CDR3 protein, with no DNA. The sample totals approximately 100,000 distinct CDR3 sequences; its top ten clones hold 0.3% to 0.45%. Regarding this clonotype: As yet, its antigen is unknown.

This sequence was found in a human donor in good health. Some clones in this sample may be carry-over from other donors' samples. The source material was naive CXCR3+ CD8+ T cells from blood. As for subset: CD45RO-CCR7+CD27+CD95- naive CD8+ T cells expressing CXCR3 (TNR3+). The chain uses TRBV18 and TRBJ1-1. The CDR3 protein is CASSPYREAFF.